The 25 T cell receptor beta chains given below trace back to one sample, sequenced in a study of regulatory T cells in long-lasting Graves disease. Time point meaning: persistent/refractory GD, antithyroid drugs over 5 years with positive TRAb. PBMCs provided the RNA from which the TCR library was made. Sequencing libraries for TCR beta were prepared with iRepertoire HTBI primers and Arm-PCR of CDR3 regions. TCRdb redid the calling of the multiplex PCR reads with MiXCR, one entry per CDR3 protein. The repertoire holds 450,000 or so distinct CDR3 sequences, around 21% seen once, with 6.5% to 10% in the top ten. The starting material was peripheral blood mononuclear cells (PBMCs), obtained when the disease was refractory, from a patient treated with antithyroid drugs. The receptors shown here come from a female donor with Graves disease.

The rearrangement uses TRBV7-3 and TRBJ1-3; D possibly corresponds to TRBD1 (6 bases). V shed 6 bases and J shed 5 bases, with 14 bases lying between them. Germline lookup yields CDR1 SGHTA and CDR2 FQGTGA. This CDR3 has 14 amino acids. The CDR3 DNA follows: TGTGCCAGCAGTTTAGGGGGGCCTAGAAACACCATATATTTT. Translation: CASSLGGPRNTIYF.

A word on this clonotype: A much larger clone is a single base away; this may be a read error. The chain links TRBV7-3 to TRBJ1-1; 7 nucleotides match TRBD1. The CDR3 is 13 residues long. CDR1 SGHTA and CDR2 FQGTGA come from the germline V gene. This CDR3 is CAISFKGGGEAFF. Written as DNA, the CDR3 is TGTGCCATCAGCTTCAAAGGGGGCGGTGAAGCTTTCTTT.

The chain couples TRBV11-1 to TRBJ2-1, with no clear D. This CDR3 spans 13 amino acids. Trimming pared 8 bases from V and 5 bases from J, leaving 13 bases between. CDR1 and CDR2 (germline): SGHAT, FQDESV (reference sequence). Here the CDR3 reads CASDSIGHNEQFF. The CDR3 DNA is TGTGCCAGCGACTCCATCGGGCACAATGAGCAGTTCTTC.

V gene TRBV4-1 combines with J gene TRBJ2-7, with 8 positions matching TRBD1. CDR3 length: 16 amino acids. Germline V gene data show CDR1 as MGHRA and CDR2 as YSYEKL. The ends lost 0 bases at V and 5 bases at J; junction bases unmatched: 9. The CDR3 is CASSQDPWTGFNEQYF. The CDR3, as DNA: TGCGCCAGCAGCCAAGATCCGTGGACAGGGTTCAACGAGCAGTACTTC.

This clonotype was observed at least ten times. The chain recombines TRBV3-1 with TRBJ2-7; 11 nucleotides match TRBD2. The germline CDR1 and CDR2 sequences are LGHDT and YNNKEL (reference sequence). With V trimmed by 7 bases and J by 2 bases, 7 bases remained unmatched. The CDR3 consists of 15 residues. CDR3 loop: CASNNIAGGPYEQYF. In nucleotides, the CDR3 is TGTGCCAGCAACAACATAGCGGGAGGGCCCTACGAGCAGTACTTC.

As for this clonotype: A much larger clone lies a single base off, so this may be a read error. As DNA, the CDR3 is TGTGCCAGCAGCTCCTGGACAGGTTCTGCTGAAGAACTGTTTTTT. Amino acids: CASSSWTGSAEELFF. The chain carries TRBV7-8 and TRBJ1-4, with 7 bases lining up with TRBD1. Germline loops: CDR1 SGHVS, CDR2 FQNEAQ. The CDR3 has 15 amino acids.

This clonotype was seen only a few times. The V call is TRBV7-2, the J call TRBJ2-2, with D unclear. Germline V gene sequence: CDR1 SGHTA, CDR2 FQGNSA. V was trimmed by 2 bases and J by 14 bases, leaving 15 bases between them. This CDR3 spans 13 amino acids. The CDR3 loop is CASSLTLRSDLFF. CDR3 nucleotide sequence: TGTGCCAGCAGCTTAACACTTCGCAGCGACCTGTTTTTT.

This clonotype has at least ten counts. This sequence joins TRBV7-2 and TRBJ2-5; D gene uncertain. Trimming cost V 1 base and J 2 bases, with 14 bases left between them. There are 16 residues in the CDR3. From germline, CDR1 is SGHTA and CDR2 FQGNSA. The CDR3 spells CASSLVPSSSQETQYF. DNA of the CDR3: TGTGCCAGCAGCTTAGTGCCCAGTAGCAGTCAAGAGACCCAGTACTTC.

The chain combines TRBV10-3 with TRBJ2-5, with D unresolved. Matching the DNA end better, TRBJ2-1 makes the J call doubtful. The CDR3 is made up of 14 amino acids. The germline V gene has CDR1 ENHRY and CDR2 SYGVKD. As DNA, the CDR3 is TGTGCCATCACCGGGCACACCTTTAACAATGAGCAGTTCTTC. This gives the protein CAITGHTFNNEQFF.

In this sample, this clonotype turned up a few times. V usage is TRBV5-1 and J usage is TRBJ1-2; no definite D call. Germline CDR1 reads SGHRS; CDR2 reads YFSETQ. Trimming stripped 0 bases from V and 2 bases from J, with 11 bases between. This CDR3 has 15 amino acids. The CDR3 DNA sequence: TGCGCCAGCAGCTTGGATGGCAGACCAAACTATGGCTACACCTTC. It translates to CASSLDGRPNYGYTF. The variable domain in full, completed from reference TRBV5-1 and TRBJ1-2, reads KAGVTQTPRYLIKTRGQQVTLSCSPISGHRSVSWYQQTPGQGLQFLFEYFSETQRNKGNFPGRFSGRQFSNSRSEMNVSTLELGDSALYLCASSLDGRPNYGYTFGSGTRLTVV.

The chain joins TRBV5-1 to TRBJ2-3; 10 bases are a match to TRBD1. This CDR3 comprises 17 residues. The junction had 9 bases not matched to a gene; V was cut back by 3 bases and J by 2 bases. CDR1 is SGHRS, CDR2 YFSETQ, per germline. CDR3 residues: CASSSGETGGFTDTQYF. Written as DNA, the CDR3 is TGCGCCAGCAGCTCAGGCGAGACAGGGGGCTTCACAGATACGCAGTATTTT.

Regarding this clonotype: A read error may explain this, as a much larger clone is one base away. This chain connects TRBV28 to TRBJ1-3, with TRBD1 matching 7 bases. J was trimmed by 0 bases and V by 3 bases; bases with no gene match: 8. Germline V CDR1 and CDR2: MDHEN, SYDVKM. The CDR3 contains 17 residues. The CDR3 DNA reads as TGTGCCAGCAGTTTTTTTTGGACAGGTGGCTCTGGAAACACCATATATTTT. This sequence encodes CASSFFWTGGSGNTIYF.

A word on this clonotype: Just one base apart from a much larger clone, this may be a read error. The chain combines TRBV27 with TRBJ1-1, with unresolved D. Germline CDR1 MNHEY, CDR2 SMNVEV (reference sequence). V dropped 5 bases and J dropped 1 base, with 14 bases sitting between them. This CDR3 spans 15 amino acids. The CDR3 region is CASSPLGSANTEAFF. CDR3 DNA sequence: TGTGCCAGCAGTCCCCTTGGCAGCGCGAACACTGAAGCTTTCTTT.

The CDR3 DNA reads as TGTGCCAGCAGTTTGAGCGGGACGCAGTATTTT. Translating gives CASSLSGTQYF. The J gene is TRBJ2-3, the V gene TRBV28, with D tentatively TRBD2 (6 bases). The CDR3 spans 11 residues. In germline, CDR1 is MDHEN, CDR2 SYDVKM. The V end was cut by 3 bases, the J end by 9 bases, with 7 bases between.

Ten or more counts support this clonotype. The rearrangement uses TRBV28 and TRBJ2-7; weak D call: TRBD2 (6 bases). The germline V gene has CDR1 MDHEN and CDR2 SYDVKM. The V and J ends lost 8 bases and 4 bases respectively, with 18 bases between them. The CDR3 sequence is 14 residues long. CDR3 residues: CASPPPGAKYEQYF. The CDR3 DNA is TGTGCCAGCCCTCCCCCGGGAGCAAAATACGAGCAGTACTTC.

The table lists this clonotype with a few counts. V and J are TRBV19 and TRBJ2-2, with D uncertain. Germline V gene data show CDR1 as LNHDA and CDR2 as SQIVND (reference sequence). The CDR3 sequence is 14 residues long. V was clipped by 5 bases and J by 6 bases, with 13 bases between them. In DNA, the CDR3 is TGTGCCAGTAGTGACAACCCGGAGCCCGGGGAGCTGTTTTTT. Translation: CASSDNPEPGELFF.

This clonotype was recorded only once. A much larger clone is a single base away; this may be a read error. The chain has TRBV15 and TRBJ2-2, with 8 bases matching TRBD1. The germline CDR1 and CDR2 sequences are LNHNV and YYDKDF (reference sequence). This CDR3 region has 13 residues. The CDR3 nucleotides read TGTGCCACCAGTTCGACAGGGGCCGGGGAGCTGTCTTTT. Translating it yields CATSSTGAGELSF.

For this clonotype: A much larger clone differs from this one at a single base, so this may be a read error. This sequence joins TRBV13 and TRBJ2-2, with D possibly being TRBD2 (5 bases). The CDR3 runs to 14 residues. The V gene's germline CDR1 is PRHDT and CDR2 FYEKMQ (reference sequence). The CDR3, as DNA: TGTGCCAGCAGCTTACGACCGAGCACCGGGGAGCTGTCTTTT. It yields the protein CASSLRPSTGELSF.

The chain has TRBV19 and TRBJ2-7, with D tentatively TRBD2 (5 bases). Trimming removed 9 bases from V and 6 bases from J, with 27 bases in between. The CDR3 contains 16 residues. The germline V gene has CDR1 LNHDA and CDR2 SQIVND (reference sequence). The CDR3: CASNRGGTGSLVEQYF. As DNA, the CDR3 is TGTGCCAGCAACCGGGGTGGAACCGGTTCCTTGGTCGAGCAGTACTTC. Based on the CDR3 plus reference TRBV19 and TRBJ2-7, the full variable domain is DGGITQSPKYLFRKEGQNVTLSCEQNLNHDAMYWYRQDPGQGLRLIYYSQIVNDFQKGDIAEGYSVSREKKESFPLTVTSAQKNPTAFYLCASNRGGTGSLVEQYFGPGTRLTVT.

The rearrangement uses TRBV11-1 and TRBJ2-1, with 7 nucleotides matching TRBD1. Germline CDR1 reads SGHAT; CDR2 reads FQDESV (reference sequence). V gave up 4 bases and J gave up 9 bases; unmatched junction bases: 6. The CDR3 totals 13 residues. CDR3 in DNA: TGTGCCAGCAGCTGGACAGGAGACAGTGAGCAGTTCTTC. Its protein is CASSWTGDSEQFF.

This clonotype was recorded many times. The chain recombines TRBV5-4 with TRBJ2-5; 7 bases agree with TRBD1. V dropped 3 bases and J dropped 1; count of bases not matched to a gene: 6. Germline lookup yields CDR1 SGHNT and CDR2 YYREEE (reference sequence). This CDR3 contains 15 residues. CDR3 sequence (DNA): TGTGCCAGCAGCTCTACCGGGACAGCCCAAGAGACCCAGTACTTC. It codes for CASSSTGTAQETQYF.

The V and J genes are TRBV20-1 and TRBJ2-7, with TRBD2 matching 10 bases. The CDR3 contains 13 residues. Trimming took 6 bases from V and 9 from J; bases not matched to a gene: 11. In germline, CDR1 is DFQATT, CDR2 SNEGSKA (reference sequence). CDR3 residues: CSATLAGVTRQYF. CDR3 nucleotide sequence: TGCAGTGCCACGCTAGCGGGAGTTACTAGGCAGTACTTC.

The CDR3 reads CASSFKRNTEAFF. CDR3 in DNA: TGTGCCAGCAGCTTCAAACGGAACACTGAAGCTTTCTTT. The rearrangement joins TRBV7-2 to TRBJ1-1; unclear D gene. V gave up 3 bases and J gave up 1 base, with 6 bases separating them. The CDR3 loop spans 13 amino acids. Germline CDR1 reads SGHTA; CDR2 reads FQGNSA. The full variable domain, its missing parts supplied by reference TRBV7-2 and TRBJ1-1, is GAGVSQSPSNKVTEKGKDVELRCDPISGHTALYWYRQSLGQGLEFLIYFQGNSAPDKSGLPSDRFSAERTGGSVSTLTIQRTQQEDSAVYLCASSFKRNTEAFFGQGTRLTVV.

In the case of this clonotype: Because the CDR3 is missing its conserved closing phenylalanine or tryptophan, this is likely a read error. V is TRBV5-1 and J is TRBJ1-1; tentatively, D is TRBD1 (6 bases). The V gene lost 0 bases and the J gene lost 4 bases, with 10 bases spanning the gap. CDR3 length: 14 residues. CDR1 and CDR2 (germline): SGHRS, YFSETQ. The CDR3 coding sequence is TGCGCCAGCAGCTTGGTTAGGGACATCACTGAAGCTTTCTCT. It specifies CASSLVRDITEAFS.

There are many counts of this clonotype. The chain employs TRBV30 and TRBJ1-1; no definite D call. The germline V gene has CDR1 GTSNPN and CDR2 SVGIG (reference sequence). This CDR3 is built from 12 residues. V was trimmed by 3 bases and J by 6 bases, leaving 11 bases between them. CDR3 in DNA: TGTGCCTGGAGGGTCCTAAGATCTGAAGCTTTCTTT. Amino acids: CAWRVLRSEAFF.